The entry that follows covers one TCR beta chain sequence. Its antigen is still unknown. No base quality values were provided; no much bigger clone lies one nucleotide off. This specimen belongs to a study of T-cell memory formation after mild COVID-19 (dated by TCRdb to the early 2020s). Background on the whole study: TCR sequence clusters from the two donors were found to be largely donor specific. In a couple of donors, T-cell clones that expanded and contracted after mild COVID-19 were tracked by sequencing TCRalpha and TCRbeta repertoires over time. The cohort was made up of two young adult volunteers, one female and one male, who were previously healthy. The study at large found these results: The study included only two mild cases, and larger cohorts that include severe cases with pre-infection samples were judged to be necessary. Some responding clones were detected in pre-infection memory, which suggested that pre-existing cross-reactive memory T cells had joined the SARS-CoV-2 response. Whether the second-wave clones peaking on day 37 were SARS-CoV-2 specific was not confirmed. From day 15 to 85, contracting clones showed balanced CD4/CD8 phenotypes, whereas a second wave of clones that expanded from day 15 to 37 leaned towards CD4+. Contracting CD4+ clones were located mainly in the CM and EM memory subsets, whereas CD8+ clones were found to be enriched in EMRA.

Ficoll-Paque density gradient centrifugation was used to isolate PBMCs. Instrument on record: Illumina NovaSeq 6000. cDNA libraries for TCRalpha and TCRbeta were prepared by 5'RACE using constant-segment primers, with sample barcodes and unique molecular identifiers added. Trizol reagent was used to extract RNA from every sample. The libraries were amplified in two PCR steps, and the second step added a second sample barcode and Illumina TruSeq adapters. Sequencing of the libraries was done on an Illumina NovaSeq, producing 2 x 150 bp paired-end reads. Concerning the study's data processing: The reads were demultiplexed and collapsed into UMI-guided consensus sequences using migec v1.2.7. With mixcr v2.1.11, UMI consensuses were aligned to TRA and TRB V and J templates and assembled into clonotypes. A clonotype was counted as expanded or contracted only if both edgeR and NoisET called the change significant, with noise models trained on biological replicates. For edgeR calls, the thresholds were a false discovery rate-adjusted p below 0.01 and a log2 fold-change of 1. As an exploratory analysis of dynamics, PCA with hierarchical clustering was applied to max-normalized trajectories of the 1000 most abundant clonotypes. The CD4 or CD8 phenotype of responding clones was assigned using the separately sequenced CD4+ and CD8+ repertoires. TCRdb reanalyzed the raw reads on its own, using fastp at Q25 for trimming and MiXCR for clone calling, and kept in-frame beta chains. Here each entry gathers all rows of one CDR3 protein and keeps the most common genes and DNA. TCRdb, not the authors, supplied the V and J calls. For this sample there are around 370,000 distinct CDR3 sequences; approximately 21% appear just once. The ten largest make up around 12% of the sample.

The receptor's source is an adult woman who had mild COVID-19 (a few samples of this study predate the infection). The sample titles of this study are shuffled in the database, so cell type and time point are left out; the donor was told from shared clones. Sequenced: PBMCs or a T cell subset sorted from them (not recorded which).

The CDR3 reads CASSPTGGTSQETQYF. The DNA sequence reads TGCGCCAGCAGCCCTACTGGCGGAACCAGTCAAGAGACCCAGTACTTC. The sequence is built from TRBV5-1 and TRBJ2-5, with the identity of the D gene unclear. V loses 4 bases of germline sequence and J loses 2 bases, and the interval between the two ends is 18 bases. The CDR3 numbers 16 residues from cysteine through phenylalanine. Only the CDR3 DNA is retained, 48 bases long and in frame from the first base. Taken from the germline V gene, the CDR1 and CDR2 loops are SGHRS and YFSETQ.